Following are 17 T cell receptor beta chains from one sample sequenced in a study of cytomegalovirus exposure and HLA in healthy donors. PCR was performed using 60 Vbeta and 13 Jbeta primers. This table comes from immunoSEQ multiplex PCR, and its TCRdb copy is limited to in-frame clones, with some not included. This table has 100,000 to 150,000 clones, about 74% appearing once. Sequencing was carried out using PBMCs. Every receptor here comes from a woman in her fifties or sixties in good health and CMV-seronegative.

The J gene is TRBJ2-7, the V gene TRBV10-1, with D perhaps matching TRBD2 (6 bases). Looked up from germline, CDR1 is WNHNN and CDR2 is SYGVQD (reference sequence). V gave up 4 bases and J gave up 6 bases, with 13 bases separating them. The length of the CDR3 is 13 residues. The CDR3 DNA is TGCGCCAGCAGTGTCGGGGGAAGTGGCGAGCAGTACTTC. Its protein is CASSVGGSGEQYF.

The chain uses TRBV7-8 and TRBJ2-1, with 11 bases fitting TRBD2. Germline-derived CDR1 and CDR2 are SGHVS and FQNEAQ. The CDR3 consists of 16 residues. V shed 2 bases and J 9 bases; nucleotides not matched to a gene: 9. In DNA form, the CDR3 reads TGTGCCAGCAGCTTACCACTAGCGGGAGTGTCTCTTGAGCAGTTCTTC. As protein: CASSLPLAGVSLEQFF.

This chain uses TRBV28 with TRBJ1-1; 11 bases line up with TRBD1. Germline CDR1 is MDHEN and CDR2 is SYDVKM. V lost 6 bases, J lost 6 bases, and 6 bases stayed unmatched. This CDR3 is 14 amino acids long. CDR3 in DNA: TGTGCCAGCAGCCGGCCGGGACAGGGGGCTGAAGCTTTCTTT. Translation gives CASSRPGQGAEAFF.

This clone was seen only once. CDR3: CASSYSSRTPSYEQYF. In DNA, the CDR3 is TGTGCCAGCAGTTACTCGTCCAGGACACCCTCCTACGAGCAGTACTTC. The chain combines TRBV6-5 with TRBJ2-7; a possible D gene is TRBD1 (5 bases). The V gene's germline CDR1 is MNHEY and CDR2 SVGAGI. The CDR3 is 16 residues long. V lost 0 bases, J lost 0 bases, and 12 bases lay in between.

This chain links TRBV5-4 with TRBJ2-5, with TRBD2 matching 13 bases. Unmatched junction bases numbered 1, after V lost 1 base and J lost 4 bases. The V gene's germline CDR1 is SGHNT and CDR2 YYREEE (reference sequence). The CDR3 sequence is 15 residues long. CDR3 bases: TGTGCCAGCAGCTTGAGACTAGCGGGAGGAGAGACCCAGTACTTC. Encoded protein: CASSLRLAGGETQYF.

The chain links TRBV7-3 to TRBJ2-1; 8 nucleotides match TRBD2. V shed 1 base, J shed 13 bases, and the junction held 9 bases outside the gene matches. This CDR3 is 14 amino acids long. Germline V gene lookup returns CDR1 SGHTA and CDR2 FQGTGA. In DNA form, the CDR3 reads TGTGCCAGCAGCTTAATGGGCCCGGGAGGGGACCAGTTCTTC. Its translation is CASSLMGPGGDQFF.

The chain couples TRBV2 to TRBJ1-5; TRBD1 aligns across 8 bases. The J segment lost 6 bases and the V segment lost 7 bases, leaving 14 bases of the junction unmatched. Per the germline V gene, CDR1 is SNHLY and CDR2 is FYNNEI. The CDR3 consists of 16 residues. The CDR3 here is CASTPGARGLFQPQHF. CDR3 DNA sequence: TGTGCCAGCACCCCCGGGGCCAGGGGGCTTTTTCAGCCCCAGCATTTT.

V and J are TRBV5-6 and TRBJ2-3; D may be TRBD2 (6 bases). V lost 0 bases to trimming and J lost 0 bases, with 14 bases between them. Germline CDR1 and CDR2: SGHDT and YYEEEE. This CDR3 region has 17 residues. Written as DNA, the CDR3 is TGTGCCAGCAGCTTGGAGGTGGGGGGAATAAGCACAGATACGCAGTATTTT. It specifies CASSLEVGGISTDTQYF.

This clone was counted only a few times. This chain connects TRBV28 to TRBJ1-5; tentative D call: TRBD1 (5 bases). The CDR3 extends over 15 amino acids. CDR1 MDHEN and CDR2 SYDVKM come from the germline V gene. Between the trimmed V and J ends, which lost 6 bases and 0 bases, there was a span of 12 bases. The CDR3 DNA reads as TGTGCCAGCAGGTGGGGCGTAAATAGCAATCAGCCCCAGCATTTT. Encoded protein: CASRWGVNSNQPQHF. Looking up the rest from reference TRBV28 and TRBJ1-5 gives the full variable domain: DVKVTQSSRYLVKRTGEKVFLECVQDMDHENMFWYRQDPGLGLRLIYFSYDVKMKEKGDIPEGYSVSREKKERFSLILESASTNQTSMYLCASRWGVNSNQPQHFGDGTRLSIL.

The CDR3: CASSAYSAASGSTDTQYF. The CDR3 nucleotides read TGTGCCAGCAGTGCGTATTCCGCGGCTAGCGGGAGCACAGATACGCAGTATTTT. This sequence joins TRBV6-1 and TRBJ2-3; 8 bases agree with TRBD2. V shed 4 bases and J 0 bases; nucleotides not matched to a gene: 12. Germline values: CDR1 MNHNS, CDR2 SASEGT. The CDR3 is 18 residues long.

The chain is built from TRBV5-1 and TRBJ1-1, with D possibly TRBD1 on 5 matching bases. Germline V gene sequence: CDR1 SGHRS, CDR2 YFSETQ. V gave up 1 base and J gave up 1 base, with 14 bases separating them. This CDR3 region has 16 residues. The CDR3 here is CASSLFAGSQNTEAFF. As DNA, the CDR3 is TGCGCCAGCAGCTTGTTCGCAGGGTCCCAGAACACTGAAGCTTTCTTT.

V usage is TRBV2 and J usage is TRBJ2-7, with 7 bases fitting TRBD1. The germline V gene encodes CDR1 SNHLY and CDR2 FYNNEI. V dropped 4 bases and J dropped 12; count of bases not matched to a gene: 12. This CDR3 has 13 residues. In DNA, the CDR3 is TGTGCCAGCAGTGTGAATGGCAGGGGGTTTTTGTACTTC. Amino acid sequence: CASSVNGRGFLYF.

This clone was seen only once. V is TRBV4-2 and J is TRBJ1-6; a possible D gene is TRBD1 (6 bases). Germline V gives CDR1 LGHNA, CDR2 YNFKEQ. Deletions cut 0 bases from V and 10 bases from J, with 13 bases between. The CDR3 runs to 15 residues. CDR3 region: CASSQDYQGRSPLHF. DNA for the CDR3: TGTGCCAGCAGCCAAGATTACCAGGGGAGATCACCCCTCCACTTT.

The chain is built from TRBV5-1 and TRBJ2-7; 9 bases agree with TRBD1. Per germline, CDR1 SGHRS and CDR2 YFSETQ. The CDR3 is made up of 17 amino acids. J was trimmed by 2 bases and V by 1 base; bases with no gene match: 10. CDR3 protein: CASSLLSPGQGPYEQYF. For the CDR3, the DNA is TGCGCCAGCAGCTTGCTTTCGCCGGGACAGGGTCCCTACGAGCAGTACTTC.

The chain is built from TRBV29-1 and TRBJ1-2; D not certain. CDR3 length: 11 amino acids. Germline CDR1 SQVTM, CDR2 ANQGSEA. V was trimmed by 5 bases and J by 4 bases, leaving 8 bases between them. CDR3 loop: CSVQDLYGYTF. The CDR3 DNA is TGCAGCGTTCAGGATCTCTATGGCTACACCTTC.

In its sample, this clone was seen once. J is TRBJ1-1 and V is TRBV11-1; TRBD1 aligns across 11 bases. J was trimmed by 5 bases and V by 5 bases; bases with no gene match: 16. The CDR3 is 18 amino acids. The germline CDR1 and CDR2 sequences are SGHAT and FQDESV (reference sequence). CDR3 region: CASSPASGQGASRTEAFF. Written as DNA, the CDR3 is TGTGCCAGCAGCCCCGCTTCCGGACAGGGGGCCTCGAGGACTGAAGCTTTCTTT.

V and J are TRBV27 and TRBJ2-3; tentative D call: TRBD2 (6 bases). Germline CDR1 is MNHEY and CDR2 is SMNVEV (reference sequence). Trimming removed 5 bases from V and 4 bases from J, with 13 bases in between. The CDR3 is 14 residues long. The CDR3 DNA follows: TGTGCCAGCAGTCAGTCGAGCGGGCCAGATACGCAGTATTTT. Its translation: CASSQSSGPDTQYF.